This T cell receptor beta chain was retrieved from a study of T cells after yellow fever vaccination. The CDR3 consists of 16 residues. Germline values: CDR1 MNHEY, CDR2 SVGEGT. Trimming removed 8 bases from V and 3 bases from J; junction bases left unmatched: 8. TCRdb re-analysed the 5' RACE reads in MiXCR, keeping a single row per CDR3 protein. Found here are 450,000 to 550,000 distinct CDR3 sequences, just over 20% of them singletons; the top ten hold about a sixth. This rearrangement joins TRBV6-2 or TRBV6-3 to TRBJ2-2; 11 nucleotides match TRBD1. The sequenced sample was PBMCs, obtained more than 20 days after the first yellow fever vaccination. The clonotype originates from a man in his late teens or twenties who received the YFV17D yellow fever vaccine. The DNA of the CDR3 is TGTGCCAGCCGGAACCCGGGACAGGGGGACACCGGGGAGCTGTTTTTT. Translation: CASRNPGQGDTGELFF.